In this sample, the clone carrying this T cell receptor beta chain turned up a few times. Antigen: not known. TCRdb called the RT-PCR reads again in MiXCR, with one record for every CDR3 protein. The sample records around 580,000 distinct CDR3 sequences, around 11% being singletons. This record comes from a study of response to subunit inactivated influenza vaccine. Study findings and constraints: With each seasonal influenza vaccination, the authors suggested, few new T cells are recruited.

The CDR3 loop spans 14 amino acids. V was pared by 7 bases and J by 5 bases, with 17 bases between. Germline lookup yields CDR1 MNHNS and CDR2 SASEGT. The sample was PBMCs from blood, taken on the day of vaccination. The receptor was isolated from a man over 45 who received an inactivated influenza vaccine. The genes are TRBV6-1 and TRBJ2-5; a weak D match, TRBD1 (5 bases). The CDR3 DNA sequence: TGTGCCAGCATCCCAGACAGCCCCCGGGAGACCCAGTACTTC. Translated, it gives CASIPDSPRETQYF.